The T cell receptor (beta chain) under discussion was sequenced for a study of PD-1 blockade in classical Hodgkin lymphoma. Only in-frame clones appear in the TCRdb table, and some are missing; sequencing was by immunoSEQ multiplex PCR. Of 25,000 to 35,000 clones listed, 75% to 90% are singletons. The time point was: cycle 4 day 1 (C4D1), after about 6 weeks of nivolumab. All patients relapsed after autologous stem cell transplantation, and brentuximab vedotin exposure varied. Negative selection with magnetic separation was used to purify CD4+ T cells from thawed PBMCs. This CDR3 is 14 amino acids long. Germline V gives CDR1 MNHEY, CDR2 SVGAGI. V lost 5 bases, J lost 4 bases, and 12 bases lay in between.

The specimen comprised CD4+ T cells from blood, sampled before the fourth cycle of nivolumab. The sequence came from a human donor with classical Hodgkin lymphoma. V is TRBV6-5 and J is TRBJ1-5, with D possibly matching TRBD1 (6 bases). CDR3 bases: TGTGCCAGCAGTCCCCAGCAGGGGAATCAGCCCCAGCATTTT. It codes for CASSPQQGNQPQHF.